The sequence of this TCR beta chain was determined in a study of blood T cell repertoires in COVID-19. For the study at large: Donors in the United States, Italy and Spain gave samples during acute or convalescent COVID-19. Sources were T cells, B-cell-depleted T cells, or PBMCs; the material itself was cDNA or gDNA.

The data were produced by immunoSEQ multiplex PCR, yet TCRdb's version contains in-frame clones alone and is incomplete. The table lists some 93,000 clones, approximately 86% of them singletons, with around 19% in the top ten. The sequencing sample was made of peripheral blood. The receptor's source is a woman aged 80 or over with acute or convalescent COVID-19.

CDR3 DNA: TGTGCCAGCAGCGTAGGGGTAGGGGGAGGGGGAAATGAGCAGTTCTTC. It codes for CASSVGVGGGGNEQFF. The chain links TRBV9 to TRBJ2-1; TRBD2 is a possible D gene (7 bases). Germline CDR1 reads SGDLS; CDR2 reads YYNGEE. V was clipped by 0 bases and J by 7 bases, with 17 bases between them. The CDR3 contains 16 residues.